This T cell receptor beta chain was sequenced during a study of blood T cell repertoires in COVID-19 (dated by TCRdb to 2018 to 2021). A note on the overall study: Collaborator samples came from the United States, Italy and Spain and covered acute and convalescent phases of COVID-19. The material from the prospective study consisted of cDNA or gDNA derived from T cells, B-cell-depleted T cells, or PBMCs. Deeply sampled blood TCRbeta repertoires from subjects exposed to, actively infected with, or recovered from COVID-19 were included in the dataset. A freely available public database, intended as a resource for researchers studying the immune response to SARS-CoV-2, is where the repertoires were released. The samples were drawn from the first 160 participants of the ongoing ImmuneRACE study and from some 1,300 subjects provided by 6 global collaborators. Nearly every sample came with metadata listing a de-identified subject ID, COVID-19 status, age in years and sex. Where available, HLA class I and class II types were taken from metadata supplied by the sample provider and were not determined by assay-based typing.

Study-wide conclusions, independent of this receptor: The quantity of clinical and demographic metadata differed by source and by participant and was supplied without curation.

TCRbeta CDR3 regions were amplified from genomic DNA using the immunoSEQ Assay, a bias-controlled multiplex PCR. Under the source paper's analysis protocol: Nucleated cell counts per sample were estimated from amplification of reference gene primers within the assay. To quantify the absolute abundance of each unique TCRbeta CDR3 rearrangement, sequence reads were collapsed and filtered. For each sample, productive Simpson clonality was calculated by taking the square root of Simpson's diversity index across productive rearrangements. TCRdb took over this immuneACCESS table, retaining in-frame rearrangements with V and J assigned. Such tables are incomplete; in checked studies, under half of the missing clones stem from an unresolved V gene, and the remainder is unexplained. V and J calls and clone size are as listed in that table; D and trimming were resolved from the DNA. In all, the sample holds approximately 210,000 clones, and around 90% of those were seen once. About 8.1% of the sample comes from the top ten.

Participants in the prospective study were aged about 18 to 100 years, lived in 20 to 30 United States geographic areas, and enrolled through a virtual design. Cohort assignment in the prospective study relied on participant-reported clinical history from a screening survey and a study questionnaire. Recovered participants in ImmuneRACE Cohort 3 were defined as having two consecutive negative NP/OP PCR tests, clearance from a healthcare professional, or resolution of symptoms. In the prospective study, whole blood, serum and a nasopharyngeal or oropharyngeal swab were collected from each participant by mobile phlebotomists. Prospective study participants could optionally give additional blood draws and questionnaires over an approximately two-month period. Prospective study blood samples were shipped either frozen or at room temperature before DNA extraction. Trimming removed 2 bases from V and 3 bases from J, leaving 13 bases between the germline ends. The CDR3 holds 15 amino acids from the cysteine to the phenylalanine. Only the CDR3 part of the read is kept: 45 bases, read in frame from the first base. Reading the germline V gene gives CDR1 MDHEN and CDR2 SYDVKM.

Note on this clone: The antigen this receptor binds is unknown. No base qualities exist here, and no much larger clone lies one base off it.

This TCR was sampled from a woman between 18 and 29 years old who had recovered from COVID-19. Sequenced: PBMCs or T cells enriched from blood (not recorded which). The rearrangement combines TRBV28 with TRBJ1-1, with an unclear D gene assignment. The CDR3 here reads CASSLKGSGYTEAFF. DNA sequence: TGTGCCAGCAGTTTAAAAGGTTCGGGGTACACTGAAGCTTTCTTT. Outside the CDR3, residues come from the reference TRBV28 and TRBJ1-1 proteins, so the full variable domain is: DVKVTQSSRYLVKRTGEKVFLECVQDMDHENMFWYRQDPGLGLRLIYFSYDVKMKEKGDIPEGYSVSREKKERFSLILESASTNQTSMYLCASSLKGSGYTEAFFGQGTRLTVV.